Presented here are 14 T cell receptor beta chains from one specimen sequenced in a study of liver allograft versus peripheral blood T cells (dated by TCRdb to 2018 to 2021). Notes on the research overall: T cell receptor repertoires present within transplanted livers were compared with repertoires in the peripheral blood of liver transplant recipients.

Sequencing relied on an Illumina MiSeq. TCRdb trimmed the raw reads at Q25, called clones with MiXCR and kept productive beta chains. Every CDR3 protein is listed once, alongside the most common genes and DNA of its rows. In this sample the table shows more than 10,000 distinct CDR3 sequences, under 30% of which occur a single time. The ten largest clonotypes hold 2% to 2.5% of the sample. These receptors originate from a human patient who had a liver transplant. Because of the transplant, the T cells may be the graft donor's rather than the patient's own.

This clonotype is medium-sized in the sample. The gene calls are TRBV6-5 and TRBJ1-1; TRBD1 is a possible D gene (6 bases). V dropped 5 bases and J dropped 0 bases, with 16 bases sitting between them. The CDR3 is made up of 16 amino acids. Looked up from germline, CDR1 is MNHEY and CDR2 is SVGAGI. CDR3 protein: CASSRRGPRLNTEAFF. CDR3 nucleotide sequence: TGTGCCAGCAGTCGCAGGGGCCCCAGGTTGAACACTGAAGCTTTCTTT.

The gene calls are TRBV7-9 and TRBJ2-7, with 9 nucleotides matching TRBD1. The CDR3 length is 14 residues. Germline values: CDR1 SEHNR, CDR2 FQNEAQ (reference sequence). V shed 5 bases and J 6 bases; nucleotides not matched to a gene: 8. The CDR3 nucleotides read TGTGCCAGCAGCGACCGGGACAGGGAGGGCGAGCAGTACTTC. Translation gives CASSDRDREGEQYF.

This clonotype was recorded at least ten times. The chain links TRBV27 to TRBJ2-7, with 11 bases identical to TRBD1. The CDR3 consists of 13 residues. Unmatched junction bases numbered 8, after V lost 9 bases and J lost 7 bases. Germline CDR1 reads MNHEY; CDR2 reads SMNVEV (reference sequence). The CDR3: CASRTGGLWEQYF. The CDR3 DNA sequence: TGTGCCAGTCGGACAGGGGGCTTGTGGGAGCAGTACTTC.

By proportion, this clonotype is medium-sized. A junction boundary mismatches the germline segment, possibly from a read error. The chain is built from TRBV29-1 and TRBJ1-1; 10 bases align to TRBD1. The CDR3 consists of 12 residues. Germline CDR1 and CDR2: SQVTM and ANQGSEA. For the CDR3, the DNA is TGCAGCGCAAAGGGACAGGGGCCCAGCTCTGACTTT. It codes for CSAKGQGPSSDF.

By sample fraction, this clonotype is medium-sized (0.01 to 0.1%). The chain recombines TRBV19 with TRBJ1-1; 10 positions agree with TRBD1. The CDR3 sequence is 16 residues long. The V gene's germline CDR1 is LNHDA and CDR2 SQIVND (reference sequence). After removal of 6 bases from V and 1 base from J, the junction contained 8 bases not matched to a gene. The CDR3 bases are TGTGCCAGTAGCTCCCGGGACAGGGGCCCGAACACTGAAGCTTTCTTT. It specifies CASSSRDRGPNTEAFF.

This clonotype has at least ten counts. The chain couples TRBV19 to TRBJ1-5; TRBD1 might be the D (6 bases). Looked up from germline, CDR1 is LNHDA and CDR2 is SQIVND (reference sequence). V was clipped by 8 bases and J by 4 bases, with 15 bases between them. The CDR3 loop spans 14 amino acids. The CDR3, as DNA: TGTGCCAGTGGACCGAGGGGGGAGAATCAGCCCCAGCATTTT. Protein sequence: CASGPRGENQPQHF.

This clonotype was counted a few times. The chain combines TRBV19 with TRBJ1-1, with D tentatively TRBD1 (5 bases). The germline gives CDR1 LNHDA, CDR2 SQIVND (reference sequence). Deletions cut 4 bases from V and 8 bases from J, with 14 bases between. The CDR3 is 13 residues long. The CDR3 DNA is TGTGCCAGTAGTAACCGCAGGGCCACCGAAGCTTTCTTT. Protein: CASSNRRATEAFF.

The V and J genes are TRBV19 and TRBJ1-4, with 8 bases matching TRBD1. Germline values: CDR1 LNHDA, CDR2 SQIVND (reference sequence). The V gene end was trimmed by 6 bases and the J gene end by 7 bases; junction bases not matched to a gene: 7. The CDR3 sequence is 14 residues long. The CDR3, as DNA: TGTGCCAGTAGACCCCAGGGGGCGGTTGAAAAACTGTTTTTT. Residues: CASRPQGAVEKLFF.

By proportion, this clonotype is medium-sized. The chain employs TRBV19 and TRBJ2-3, with D unclear. Per the germline V gene, CDR1 is LNHDA and CDR2 is SQIVND (reference sequence). V was pared by 5 bases and J by 0 bases, with 12 bases between. This CDR3 is built from 15 residues. The CDR3 DNA is TGTGCCAGTAGTCGAGGCCCCGGCAGCACAGATACGCAGTATTTT. Translating it yields CASSRGPGSTDTQYF.

The gene calls are TRBV6-1 and TRBJ2-7; weak D call: TRBD2 (7 bases). This CDR3 has 14 amino acids. The V gene lost 4 bases and the J gene lost 3 bases, with 13 bases spanning the gap. Germline V gives CDR1 MNHNS, CDR2 SASEGT. CDR3 sequence (DNA): TGTGCCAGCAGTGGCAGGGGAGGGCTCTACGAGCAGTACTTC. Protein product: CASSGRGGLYEQYF.

By share, this clonotype ranks as medium-sized. The rearrangement uses TRBV6-5 and TRBJ1-1; TRBD1 agrees at 7 bases. Per germline, CDR1 MNHEY and CDR2 SVGAGI. The J segment lost 1 base and the V segment lost 4 bases, leaving 6 bases of the junction unmatched. The CDR3 runs 15 residues. In DNA form, the CDR3 reads TGTGCCAGCAGTTTGACGGGGACAGAGAACACTGAAGCTTTCTTT. It encodes CASSLTGTENTEAFF.

CDR3 bases: TGTGCCAGCAGGTTAGACAGGGGCTCGGATACGCAGTATTTT. As protein: CASRLDRGSDTQYF. The chain joins TRBV6-1 to TRBJ2-3; 8 bases match TRBD1. The J segment lost 6 bases and the V segment lost 6 bases, leaving 8 bases of the junction unmatched. The V gene's germline CDR1 is MNHNS and CDR2 SASEGT. This CDR3 contains 14 residues.

This clonotype rates as medium-sized (0.01 to 0.1%). The chain uses TRBV6-2 or TRBV6-3 and TRBJ2-3; D is uncertain. The germline gives CDR1 MNHEY, CDR2 SVGEGT. The CDR3 covers 12 residues. The ends were cut back, 5 bases at V and 4 bases at J, with 7 bases in the middle. CDR3 amino acids: CASSDEADTQYF. CDR3 coding DNA: TGTGCCAGCAGTGACGAAGCAGATACGCAGTATTTT.

The CDR3 nucleotides read TGTGCCAGCAGCTTAGGGTATTCCCCCGCGGGTGAAAAACTGTTTTTT. Protein sequence: CASSLGYSPAGEKLFF. The J gene is TRBJ1-4, the V gene TRBV7-9; D gene uncertain. With 1 base removed from V and 7 bases from J, the gap between germline ends came to 16 bases. CDR3 length: 16 residues. Per germline, CDR1 SEHNR and CDR2 FQNEAQ (reference sequence).